This TCR beta chain was documented in a study of blood T cells in healthy people across ages. Study in general: Template switching retrieved approximately one barcoded beta molecule for each two T cells.

The CDR3 extends over 15 amino acids. The V gene's germline CDR1 is SGDLS and CDR2 YYNGEE. The junction had 4 bases not matched to a gene; V was cut back by 4 bases and J by 3 bases. It was approximately 10 milliliters of peripheral blood that were drawn from each donor. With a J-beta primer mix and a sample-barcoded 5' primer, a second PCR ran about 6 to 11 cycles. Every molecule of cDNA carried a tag from a template-switch adaptor with 12 random nucleotides. All samples yielded 3 million or more CDR3-containing paired-end reads. TCRdb analysed the 5' RACE reads with MiXCR anew, one entry per CDR3 protein. Among roughly 640,000 distinct CDR3 sequences listed, 25% to 30% were seen once.

The chain links TRBV9 to TRBJ2-1; 10 nucleotides line up with TRBD2. The sample comprised blood. This clonotype was obtained from a woman of 80 years or more in good health. CDR3: CASSFGLAVYNEQFF. CDR3 coding DNA: TGTGCCAGCAGCTTCGGACTAGCGGTCTACAATGAGCAGTTCTTC.